The rows below give T cell receptor beta chains drawn from one sample of a study of breast tumors, draining lymph nodes, adjacent tissues. Via MiXCR, TCRdb re-called the multiplex PCR reads, giving one row per CDR3 protein. The table includes approximately 52,000 distinct CDR3 sequences, roughly 41% detected once. Sample: breast tumor tissue. The receptor set was obtained from a female donor with breast cancer. Some clones in this sample may be carry-over from other donors' samples. Each CDR3 is given with its conserved first and last residue. A D gene is named only where the DNA matches it firmly. Part of the rows lack a size; the others show once, few, many or a class for expanded clones.

length	V	J	size	D	CDR3	DNA
11	TRBV5-5	TRBJ1-5	many	NA	CASSDNRVQHF	TGTGCCAGCAGCGATAACAGGGTCCAGCATTTT
13	TRBV9	TRBJ2-7	few	NA	CAQSADGYYEQYF	TGTGCCCAATCGGCGGACGGATACTACGAGCAGTACTTC
14	TRBV20-1	TRBJ2-7	many	NA	CSAEQGRGHYEQYF	TGCAGTGCTGAACAGGGTCGAGGGCACTACGAGCAGTACTTC
13	TRBV29-1	TRBJ2-1	NA	TRBD1	CSVPGQGIHEQFF	TGCAGCGTTCCGGGACAGGGAATTCATGAGCAGTTCTTC
13	TRBV29-1	TRBJ1-1	NA	NA	CSVPGTAHTEAFF	TGCAGCGTCCCAGGGACTGCGCACACTGAAGCTTTCTTT
14	TRBV6-2/TRBV6-3	TRBJ1-5	many	NA	CASSYASVNQPQHF	TGTGCCAGCAGTTACGCGTCAGTAAATCAGCCCCAGCATTTT
13	TRBV27	TRBJ1-2	many	NA	CASRPSENYGYTF	TGTGCCAGCCGACCGTCGGAGAACTATGGCTACACCTTC
15	TRBV20-1	TRBJ2-3	many	TRBD2	CSAPRLAGFTDTQYF	TGCAGTGCTCCGCGGCTAGCGGGGTTCACAGATACGCAGTATTTT
14	TRBV7-9	TRBJ1-2	NA	TRBD1	CASTSGGQGYGYTF	TGTGCCAGCACCTCAGGAGGACAGGGGTATGGCTACACCTTC
14	TRBV7-2	TRBJ2-5	many	NA	CASSARQEEETQYF	TGTGCCAGCAGCGCCCGACAGGAGGAGGAGACCCAGTACTTC
12	TRBV6-1	TRBJ2-1	few	NA	CASTPAGSQQFF	TGTGCCAGCACCCCCGCCGGCTCACAGCAGTTCTTC
16	TRBV20-1	TRBJ2-7	NA	TRBD2	CSARCPLAGTGFEQYF	TGCAGTGCTAGGTGCCCCTTAGCGGGAACGGGTTTCGAGCAGTACTTC
18	TRBV2	TRBJ2-5	NA	TRBD1	CASSITSIRQGMRETQYF	TGTGCCAGCAGTATTACCTCAATACGACAGGGGATGAGGGAGACCCAGTACTTC
16	TRBV6-6	TRBJ2-2	few	TRBD2	CASSPGSGRGTGELFF	TGTGCCAGCAGTCCCGGTAGCGGGAGAGGCACCGGGGAGCTGTTTTTT
16	TRBV7-8	TRBJ1-4	many	NA	CASSLAVSGVGEKLFF	TGTGCCAGCAGCTTAGCGGTATCGGGGGTGGGGGAAAAACTGTTTTTT
15	TRBV7-9	TRBJ2-7	NA	TRBD2	CASSATSGSVHEQYF	TGTGCCAGCAGCGCAACTAGCGGGAGCGTCCACGAGCAGTACTTC
17	TRBV4-3	TRBJ2-2	many	TRBD2	CASSQQSGTSWSGELFF	TGCGCCAGCAGCCAACAATCCGGGACTAGCTGGTCCGGGGAGCTGTTTTTT
12	TRBV20-1	TRBJ2-7	NA	NA	CSATEAGGRQYF	TGCAGTGCTACGGAAGCAGGGGGGCGGCAGTACTTC
15	TRBV9	TRBJ2-1	many	NA	CASSVVDYSYNEQFF	TGTGCCAGCAGCGTAGTGGACTACTCCTACAATGAGCAGTTCTTC
13	TRBV27	TRBJ1-2	NA	TRBD1	CASSFTGGDGYTF	TGTGCCAGCAGCTTTACAGGGGGCGATGGCTACACCTTC
12	TRBV6-2/TRBV6-3	TRBJ2-1	NA	NA	CASSTRMDEQFF	TGTGCCAGCTCAACTCGGATGGATGAGCAGTTCTTC
16	TRBV20-1	TRBJ1-2	NA	TRBD1	CSAREGQQVLGYGYTF	TGCAGTGCTAGAGAGGGACAGCAAGTTTTGGGGTATGGCTACACCTTC
14	TRBV7-2	TRBJ2-7	many	TRBD2	CASSQTSGNYEQYF	TGTGCCAGCAGCCAGACTAGCGGAAACTACGAGCAGTACTTC
15	TRBV19	TRBJ1-6	NA	TRBD1	CASTMRQGRKSPLHF	TGTGCCAGTACCATGCGACAGGGGCGAAAGTCACCCCTCCACTTT
12	TRBV30	TRBJ1-2	many	NA	CAWTDPLYGYTF	TGTGCCTGGACCGACCCCCTTTATGGCTACACCTTC
15	TRBV4-1	TRBJ1-1	NA	NA	CASSDVRRGQWLAFF	TGCGCCAGCAGCGACGTTCGCCGAGGACAGTGGCTGGCTTTCTTT
17	TRBV6-2/TRBV6-3	TRBJ2-1	NA	TRBD2	CAGSDPGAGVLVGEQFF	TGTGCCGGCAGTGACCCCGGCGCGGGAGTCTTAGTTGGTGAGCAGTTCTTC
14	TRBV6-1	TRBJ2-7	many	NA	CASSSGSTRNEQYF	TGTGCCAGCAGTTCCGGGAGCACCCGAAACGAGCAGTACTTC
13	TRBV12-3/TRBV12-4	TRBJ2-1	many	NA	CASSLGTNNEQFF	TGTGCCAGCAGTTTAGGGACTAATAATGAGCAGTTCTTC
15	TRBV5-1	TRBJ2-2	many	NA	CASSWGGGDTGELFF	TGCGCCAGCAGCTGGGGAGGGGGAGACACCGGGGAGCTGTTTTTT
17	TRBV5-1	TRBJ2-5	many	NA	CASSLTETGSLGETQYF	TGCGCCAGCAGCTTGACCGAGACAGGTTCCCTGGGGGAGACCCAGTACTTC
14	TRBV7-3	TRBJ2-3	many	TRBD2	CASSLAASTDTQYF	TGTGCCAGCAGCCTAGCGGCTAGCACAGATACGCAGTATTTT
13	TRBV10-3	TRBJ1-1	NA	NA	CASSLLSWQEAFF	TGTGCCAGCAGTTTACTGTCGTGGCAGGAAGCTTTCTTT
14	TRBV18	TRBJ1-2	many	NA	CASSPNQGQDGYTF	TGTGCCAGCTCACCTAACCAGGGGCAGGATGGCTACACCTTC
14	TRBV12-3/TRBV12-4	TRBJ2-3	NA	NA	CAGSLNSRTDTQYF	TGTGCCGGCAGTTTGAACAGCCGGACAGATACGCAGTATTTT
15	TRBV15	TRBJ2-7	NA	NA	CATSRASGRGYEQYF	TGTGCCACCAGCAGAGCATCGGGTCGGGGATACGAGCAGTACTTC
16	TRBV10-1	TRBJ2-5	many	TRBD1	CASSEGATGAVETQYF	TGCGCCAGCAGTGAGGGGGCGACAGGGGCGGTGGAGACCCAGTACTTC
16	TRBV6-5	TRBJ2-1	many	TRBD2	CASSYTPGLAGNEQFF	TGTGCCAGCAGTTACACCCCGGGACTAGCGGGAAATGAGCAGTTCTTC
17	TRBV2	TRBJ1-5	many	TRBD1	CASSQEMYRGPNQPQHF	TGTGCCAGCAGTCAGGAAATGTACAGGGGGCCCAATCAGCCCCAGCATTTT
18	TRBV11-3	TRBJ2-5	many	TRBD1	CASRSGTGAFGGQETQYF	TGTGCCAGCAGATCCGGGACAGGGGCTTTCGGGGGCCAAGAGACCCAGTACTTC
13	TRBV20-1	TRBJ2-7	many	TRBD1	CSAGDRPSHEQYF	TGCAGTGCAGGGGACAGACCCTCCCACGAGCAGTACTTC
14	TRBV19	TRBJ2-3	many	NA	CASKQTVSTDTQYF	TGTGCCAGTAAACAGACAGTCAGCACAGATACGCAGTATTTT
14	TRBV2	TRBJ2-7	NA	TRBD1	CASRSTGGGYEQYF	TGTGCCAGCAGATCGACAGGGGGAGGATACGAGCAGTACTTC
13	TRBV4-3	TRBJ2-3	many	NA	CASSPQGRDTQYF	TGCGCCAGCAGCCCCCAGGGTCGAGATACGCAGTATTTT
12	TRBV24-1	TRBJ2-7	many	NA	CATSVSGAVQYF	TGTGCCACCAGTGTATCCGGGGCCGTTCAGTACTTC
12	TRBV10-2	TRBJ2-5	NA	NA	CASSEMVETQYF	TGCGCCAGCAGTGAGATGGTCGAGACCCAGTACTTC
14	TRBV6-5	TRBJ1-6	NA	TRBD1	CASSPGTENSPLHF	TGTGCCAGCAGTCCCGGGACAGAGAATTCACCCCTCCACTTT
17	TRBV4-3	TRBJ1-6	many	TRBD1	CASSQDRGDRSNSPLHF	TGCGCCAGCAGCCAAGATAGGGGGGACAGGAGCAATTCACCCCTCCACTTT
15	TRBV4-2	TRBJ2-2	many	NA	CASSIPGENTGELFF	TGTGCCAGCAGCATACCAGGGGAGAACACCGGGGAGCTGTTTTTT
13	TRBV12-3/TRBV12-4	TRBJ2-7	many	TRBD1	CASSLDRGREQYF	TGTGCCAGCAGTTTGGACAGGGGGCGCGAGCAGTACTTC